The 5 T cell receptor beta chains listed next were all sequenced from one sample in a study of somatic mutations in cytotoxic T cells in rheumatoid arthritis. Method: immunoSEQ multiplex PCR; TCRdb's copy keeps in-frame clones and lacks some. Here the sample spans about 15,000 clones, around 90% being singletons. Sequences were obtained from CD4+ T cells sorted from blood. The receptors here all came from a man aged 65 to 85 with rheumatoid arthritis.

The chain has TRBV6-1 and TRBJ1-1; a weak D match, TRBD1 (6 bases). Trimming took 7 bases from V and 7 from J, leaving 16 bases between them. Looked up from germline, CDR1 is MNHNS and CDR2 is SASEGT. The CDR3 is 13 residues long. CDR3: CASTVQGRDEAFF. The CDR3 DNA is TGTGCCAGCACCGTACAGGGTAGGGATGAAGCTTTCTTT.

This sequence joins TRBV29-1 and TRBJ2-3; D possibly corresponds to TRBD2 (6 bases). The CDR3 length is 16 residues. The germline V and J ends were trimmed by 6 bases and 2 bases, with 21 bases remaining between them. Per the germline V gene, CDR1 is SQVTM and CDR2 is ANQGSEA. The CDR3 sequence: CSVRRVIALNTDTQYF. CDR3 coding DNA: TGCAGCGTCCGGAGGGTAATAGCGTTAAACACAGATACGCAGTATTTT.

The chain carries TRBV7-2 and TRBJ2-1, with 9 positions matching TRBD2. J was trimmed by 15 bases and V by 1 base; bases with no gene match: 13. The CDR3 is 15 residues long. CDR1 is SGHTA, CDR2 FQGNSA, per germline. The CDR3 nucleotides are TGTGCCAGCAGCTTAGAAGGACCAGCGGGGGGCCGGCTGTTCTTC. Translated: CASSLEGPAGGRLFF. Full variable domain (remainder filled in from reference TRBV7-2 and TRBJ2-1): GAGVSQSPSNKVTEKGKDVELRCDPISGHTALYWYRQSLGQGLEFLIYFQGNSAPDKSGLPSDRFSAERTGGSVSTLTIQRTQQEDSAVYLCASSLEGPAGGRLFFGPGTRLTVL.

The CDR3 loop is CASSPYFGGDEKLFF. The CDR3 DNA is TGTGCCAGCAGCCCGTACTTTGGAGGGGACGAAAAACTGTTTTTT. This chain uses TRBV5-6 with TRBJ1-4, with D possibly being TRBD1 (5 bases). This CDR3 is 15 amino acids long. CDR1 is SGHDT, CDR2 YYEEEE, per germline. V lost 4 bases and J 8 bases, leaving 18 bases between the germline ends.

The J gene is TRBJ1-3, the V gene TRBV6-1; D uncertain. The CDR3 covers 13 residues. CDR1 and CDR2 (germline): MNHNS, SASEGT. Trimming stripped 4 bases from V and 7 bases from J, with 11 bases between. As DNA, the CDR3 is TGTGCCAGCAGTGTGGACCCGGGGAACACCATATATTTT. It encodes CASSVDPGNTIYF.